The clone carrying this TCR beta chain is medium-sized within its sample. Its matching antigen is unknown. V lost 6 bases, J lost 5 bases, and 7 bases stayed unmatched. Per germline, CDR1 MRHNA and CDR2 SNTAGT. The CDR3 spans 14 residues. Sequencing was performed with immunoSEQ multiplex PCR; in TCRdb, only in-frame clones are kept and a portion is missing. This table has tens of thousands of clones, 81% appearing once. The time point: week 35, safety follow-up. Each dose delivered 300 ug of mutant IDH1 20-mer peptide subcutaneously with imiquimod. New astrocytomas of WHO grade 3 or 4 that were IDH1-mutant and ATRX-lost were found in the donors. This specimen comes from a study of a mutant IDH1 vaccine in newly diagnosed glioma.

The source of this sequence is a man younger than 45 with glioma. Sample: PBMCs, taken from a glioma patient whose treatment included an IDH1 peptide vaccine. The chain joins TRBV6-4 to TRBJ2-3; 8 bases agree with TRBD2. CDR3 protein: CASSAAGDEDTQYF. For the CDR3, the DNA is TGTGCCAGCAGCGCAGCGGGAGATGAAGATACGCAGTATTTT.